These 7 T cell receptor delta chains were sequenced from one sample in a study of gamma-delta T cells after stem cell transplantation. TCRdb reran clone calling via CATT on the RT-PCR reads. The table includes 1,500 to 2,000 delta-chain clones, approximately 5.4% detected once. The sequenced material came from gamma-delta T cells. These receptors were taken from a human donor. It is not recorded whose cells these are; they may come from a transplant donor.

Of note for this clone: A far larger clone lies a single base away; this is likely a read error. Different DNA sequences within this sample yield the same CDR3. This chain connects TRDV1 to TRDJ1; 11 positions match TRDD3. The CDR3 is 23 residues long. V lost 0 bases, J lost 0 bases, and 21 bases stayed unmatched. The germline V gene has CDR1 TSWWSYY and CDR2 QGS. CDR3 loop: CALGELIGWGLLGDMVYTDKLIF. The CDR3 nucleotides are TGTGCTCTTGGGGAACTAATCGGTTGGGGGCTACTGGGGGATATGGTGTACACCGATAAACTCATCTTT.

The V gene is TRDV2, the J gene TRDJ1, with 11 bases lining up with TRDD3. V gave up 4 bases and J gave up 3 bases; unmatched junction bases: 15. This CDR3 is built from 18 residues. Germline assignment: CDR1 GEAIGNYY and CDR2 EKD. The CDR3 DNA sequence: TGTGCCTGTGAACAACTGGGGGATAGGGGGTCCGCCGCCGATAAACTCATCTTT. Encoded protein: CACEQLGDRGSAADKLIF.

This clone appeared a few times. This rearrangement joins TRDV3 to TRDJ1; D could derive from TRDD2 or TRDD3 (9 bases each). The CDR3 totals 19 residues. V gave up 2 bases and J gave up 3 bases, with 31 bases separating them. Germline CDR1 reads TVYSNPD; CDR2 reads GDNSRS (reference sequence). As DNA, the CDR3 is TGTGCCTTTCCTTCCTACGCCCTTGGCTGGGGATACGCGGCCGATAAACTCATCTTT. It codes for CAFPSYALGWGYAADKLIF. Based on the CDR3 plus reference TRDV3 and TRDJ1, the full variable domain is CDKVTQSSPDQTVASGSEVVLLCTYDTVYSNPDLFWYRIRPDYSFQFVFYGDNSRSEGADFTQGRFSVKHILTQKAFHLVISPVRTEDSATYYCAFPSYALGWGYAADKLIFGKGTRVTVEP.

A word on this clone: This DNA's translation and the protein TCRdb lists, from a much larger clone, do not match at residue 10, likely due to a read error; the protein shown is translated from the DNA. The rearrangement joins TRDV2 to TRDJ3, with 7 bases matching TRDD3. This CDR3 contains 22 residues. The germline gives CDR1 GEAIGNYY, CDR2 EKD. Unmatched junction bases numbered 17, after V lost 0 bases and J lost 1 base. This CDR3 is CACDTAWGSGDPESWDTRQMFF. For the CDR3, the DNA is TGTGCCTGTGACACCGCCTGGGGGTCCGGCGACCCGGAATCCTGGGACACCCGACAGATGTTTTTC.

This clone was counted a few times. CDR3 in amino acids: CACDTVGIPPTDKLIF. The CDR3 region has the DNA TGTGCCTGTGACACCGTCGGGATTCCTCCCACCGATAAACTCATCTTT. The chain uses TRDV2 and TRDJ1, with D perhaps being TRDD2 or TRDD3 (5 bases each). The CDR3 is 16 residues long. Germline lookup yields CDR1 GEAIGNYY and CDR2 EKD. Deletions cut 0 bases from V and 1 base from J, with 14 bases between.

Comment on this clone: A read error likely explains why the TCRdb protein, taken from a much larger clone, differs from this DNA's translation at residue 8; the protein shown is translated from the DNA. The CDR3 DNA sequence: TGTGCCTGTGACGATGGCCTTCGCCGACCACAATTTACCAGACCCCTGATCTTT. Amino acid sequence: CACDDGLRRPQFTRPLIF. This chain uses TRDV2 with TRDJ4; tentative D call: TRDD2 (5 bases). Germline V CDR1 and CDR2: GEAIGNYY, EKD. Trimming removed 3 bases at V and 0 bases at J, with 25 bases between. CDR3 length: 18 amino acids.

This clone was seen a handful of times. The protein that TCRdb holds for this DNA derives from a much larger clone and differs from the translated DNA at residue 13, which likely indicates a read error; the protein shown here is translated from the DNA. V usage is TRDV1 and J usage is TRDJ1, with TRDD3 identical over 8 bases. CDR1 and CDR2 (germline): TSWWSYY, QGS. This CDR3 contains 17 residues. This chain's CDR3 is CALGETGIRPYTDKLIF. In DNA, the CDR3 is TGTGCTCTTGGGGAAACCGGGATACGTCCTTACACGGATAAACTCATCTTT.